Below, one TCR beta chain is given with its context. No antigen is known for it. This specimen belongs to a study of metastatic and nonmetastatic thyroid tumors. Overall study context: Samples came from malignant and benign thyroid patients, and repertoires were compared across blood and tumor or nodule tissue.

There were no patients who had received any treatment before thyroid surgery. Study-wide results and caveats: Patients with malignant thyroid tumors reportedly had significantly higher TCR beta diversity than those with benign nodules, in blood and tumor.

Study processing details: A classifier for distant metastasis in papillary thyroid cancer was constructed using CDR3 differences observed across clinicopathological groups. TCRdb re-analyzed the PCR reads through MiXCR. TCRdb assigned the V and J calls; the authors' analysis was not used. The data show tens of thousands of clones, with 15% seen just once and 3% to 4.5% held by the top ten. The sequenced sample was blood. This TCR was recovered from a female donor with papillary thyroid cancer or a benign thyroid nodule (not recorded which). Some clones in this sample may be carry-over from other donors' samples.

This CDR3 is CASSPPDRVHGGNTIYF. The CDR3 nucleotides are TGTGCCAGCAGCCCCCCGGACAGGGTTCACGGTGGAAACACCATATATTTT. The chain has TRBV11-1 and TRBJ1-3; TRBD1 matches at 8 bases. The CDR3 covers 17 residues. Losses at the gene ends were 5 bases for V and 3 bases for J; bases not matched to a gene: 12. Germline CDR1 is SGHAT and CDR2 is FQDESV (reference sequence).